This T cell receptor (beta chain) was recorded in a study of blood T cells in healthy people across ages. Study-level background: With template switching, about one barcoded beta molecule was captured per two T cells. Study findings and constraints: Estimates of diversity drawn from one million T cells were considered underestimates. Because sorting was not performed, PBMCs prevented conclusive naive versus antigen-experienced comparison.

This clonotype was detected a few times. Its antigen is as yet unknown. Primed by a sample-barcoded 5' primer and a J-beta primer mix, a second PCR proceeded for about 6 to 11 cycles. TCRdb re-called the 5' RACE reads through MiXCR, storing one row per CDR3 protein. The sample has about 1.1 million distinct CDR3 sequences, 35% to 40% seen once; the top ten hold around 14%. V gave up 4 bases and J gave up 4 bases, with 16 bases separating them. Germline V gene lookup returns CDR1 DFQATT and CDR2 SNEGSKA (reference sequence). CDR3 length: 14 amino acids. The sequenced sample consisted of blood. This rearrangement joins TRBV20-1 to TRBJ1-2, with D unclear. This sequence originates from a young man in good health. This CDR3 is CSATPRQEAYGYTF. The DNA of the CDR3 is TGCAGTGCTACCCCCCGACAAGAAGCCTATGGCTACACCTTC.